This T cell receptor beta chain was observed in a study of blood T cell repertoires in COVID-19. The wider study: From T cells, B-cell-depleted T cells, or PBMCs came the material, which was cDNA or gDNA.

Produced via immunoSEQ multiplex PCR; TCRdb's table is partial and in-frame only. The data show approximately 150,000 clones, with approximately 88% seen just once and 5.2% held by the top ten. Recruits, aged about 18 to 100 years, lived in around 24 US areas. This CDR3 region has 17 residues. CDR1 LGHDT and CDR2 YNNKEL come from the germline V gene (reference sequence). Losses at the gene ends were 10 bases for V and 3 bases for J; bases not matched to a gene: 16. The sequence was collected from a man in his 70s who had been exposed to COVID-19. This rearrangement joins TRBV3-1 (or the pseudogene TRBV3-2) to TRBJ2-7; 12 bases line up with TRBD2. Sequenced: PBMCs or T cells enriched from blood (not recorded which). The CDR3 loop reads CATGTGTTSGSSYEQYF. CDR3 nucleotide sequence: TGTGCCACCGGGACAGGAACGACTAGCGGGAGTAGCTACGAGCAGTACTTC.